A single sample is the source of the 17 T cell receptor beta chains below, sequenced in a study of T cell responses to AZD1222 COVID-19 vaccine. The protocol was immunoSEQ multiplex PCR, while the TCRdb copy is restricted to in-frame clones and leaves out a portion. The sample shows over 75,000 clones, around nine tenths of them seen only once. The sequencing used peripheral blood, collected 28 days after the second AZD1222 dose. Receptor source: an adult who received the AZD1222 COVID-19 vaccine.

The genes are TRBV9 and TRBJ2-2, with 10 bases fitting TRBD2. Trimming removed 3 bases from V and 1 base from J; junction bases left unmatched: 6. The germline V gene encodes CDR1 SGDLS and CDR2 YYNGEE. This CDR3 region has 17 residues. The CDR3, as DNA: TGTGCCAGCAGCGCCCGATCTAGCGGGGGGAACACCGGGGAGCTGTTTTTT. It yields the protein CASSARSSGGNTGELFF.

J is TRBJ2-1 and V is TRBV12-3 or TRBV12-4, with TRBD2 as a possible D gene (5 bases). V lost 5 bases and J 6 bases, leaving 11 bases between the germline ends. This CDR3 is built from 13 residues. CDR3 amino acids: CASSPTGFNEQFF. In nucleotides, the CDR3 is TGTGCCAGCAGTCCTACGGGATTCAATGAGCAGTTCTTC.

This clone was seen a single time. This CDR3 is CASSPQGAFGEQYF. The DNA for the CDR3 is TGTGCCAGCAGCCCACAGGGGGCGTTCGGCGAGCAGTACTTC. V gene TRBV3-1 (or the pseudogene TRBV3-2) combines with J gene TRBJ2-7, with TRBD1 matching over 9 bases. CDR1 and CDR2 from the germline V gene are LGHDT and YNNKEL (reference sequence). The V gene end was trimmed by 4 bases and the J gene end by 6 bases; junction bases not matched to a gene: 7. The CDR3 sequence is 14 residues long.

The chain recombines TRBV5-1 with TRBJ1-2; the match to TRBD1 covers 9 bases. The V gene's germline CDR1 is SGHRS and CDR2 YFSETQ. This CDR3 has 15 residues. Losses at the gene ends were 0 bases for V and 4 bases for J; bases not matched to a gene: 4. The CDR3 nucleotides read TGCGCCAGCAGCTTGGAACAGGGGGCAAGCTATGGCTACACCTTC. Amino acids: CASSLEQGASYGYTF.

The V call is TRBV3-1 (or the pseudogene TRBV3-2), the J call TRBJ1-5; no definite D call. The CDR3 runs 18 residues. Germline-derived CDR1 and CDR2 are LGHDT and YNNKEL (reference sequence). The germline V and J ends were trimmed by 0 bases and 2 bases, with 17 bases remaining between them. The CDR3 loop reads CASSQEVLHNLCNQPQHF. CDR3 bases: TGTGCCAGCAGCCAAGAAGTGCTACACAATTTATGCAATCAGCCCCAGCATTTT.

The chain has TRBV5-1 and TRBJ2-5, with 11 bases matching TRBD1. This CDR3 has 17 amino acids. Germline lookup yields CDR1 SGHRS and CDR2 YFSETQ. J was trimmed by 5 bases and V by 4 bases; bases with no gene match: 13. The CDR3 DNA sequence: TGCGCCAGCAGCCCCGGAACCCGGACAGGGGGCATGGAGACCCAGTACTTC. Residues: CASSPGTRTGGMETQYF. The variable domain in full, completed from reference TRBV5-1 and TRBJ2-5, reads KAGVTQTPRYLIKTRGQQVTLSCSPISGHRSVSWYQQTPGQGLQFLFEYFSETQRNKGNFPGRFSGRQFSNSRSEMNVSTLELGDSALYLCASSPGTRTGGMETQYFGPGTRLLVL.

This rearrangement joins TRBV30 to TRBJ2-7; D might be TRBD2 (7 bases). The CDR3 contains 13 residues. The germline V and J ends were trimmed by 3 bases and 6 bases, with 15 bases remaining between them. CDR1 is GTSNPN and CDR2 is SVGIG in the germline V gene (reference sequence). This CDR3 reads CAWSGQGRGEQYF. The CDR3, as DNA: TGTGCCTGGAGCGGGCAGGGGAGGGGCGAGCAGTACTTC.

The chain joins TRBV19 to TRBJ2-5; the D gene is possibly TRBD2 (5 bases). The germline CDR1 and CDR2 sequences are LNHDA and SQIVND (reference sequence). The CDR3 runs to 16 residues. V was cut by 1 base and J by 0 bases, with 12 bases left in between. The CDR3 coding sequence is TGTGCCAGTAGTATAGGGACGTCGGGGTACCAAGAGACCCAGTACTTC. Its protein product is CASSIGTSGYQETQYF.

V usage is TRBV7-2 and J usage is TRBJ2-3; TRBD2 matches 7 bases. Per the germline V gene, CDR1 is SGHTA and CDR2 is FQGNSA. J gave up 0 bases and V 5 bases, and 11 bases lay outside the gene matches. The CDR3 is 17 amino acids. The CDR3 protein is CASSGLSWGGSTDTQYF. The CDR3 DNA sequence: TGTGCCAGCAGCGGGTTATCGTGGGGGGGAAGCACAGATACGCAGTATTTT.

This chain links TRBV19 with TRBJ2-2; no firm D call. Per the germline V gene, CDR1 is LNHDA and CDR2 is SQIVND (reference sequence). Trimming took 1 base from V and 0 from J, leaving 3 bases between them. CDR3 length equals 14 residues. CDR3 sequence reads: CASSIGANTGELFF. The CDR3 coding sequence is TGTGCCAGTAGTATAGGCGCGAACACCGGGGAGCTGTTTTTT.

The J gene is TRBJ1-1, the V gene TRBV2; D ambiguous. Trimming removed 5 bases from V and 1 base from J, with 8 bases in between. This CDR3 comprises 13 residues. Germline V lookup: CDR1 SNHLY, CDR2 FYNNEI. CDR3 protein: CASSSNENTEAFF. Here the CDR3 DNA reads TGTGCCAGCAGTTCCAACGAGAACACTGAAGCTTTCTTT.

This clone was seen only once. The V call is TRBV14, the J call TRBJ2-1; the D gene is possibly TRBD1 (7 bases). Germline-derived CDR1 and CDR2 are SGHDN and FVKESK. Trimming cost V 1 base and J 4 bases, with 11 bases left between them. CDR3 length: 15 amino acids. CDR3 region: CASSQVAGGYNEQFF. The CDR3 nucleotides read TGTGCCAGCAGCCAAGTGGCAGGGGGGTACAATGAGCAGTTCTTC.

V is TRBV3-1 (or the pseudogene TRBV3-2) and J is TRBJ2-5, with D possibly being TRBD1 (6 bases). Germline CDR1 reads LGHDT; CDR2 reads YNNKEL (reference sequence). This CDR3 has 14 amino acids. The V end lost 3 bases, the J end lost 1 base, and 9 bases lay between the germline ends. This CDR3 reads CASSQWGPQETQYF. The DNA of the CDR3 is TGTGCCAGCAGCCAGTGGGGGCCCCAAGAGACCCAGTACTTC.

This rearrangement joins TRBV5-6 to TRBJ2-5, with D tentatively TRBD2 (6 bases). CDR3 size: 15 residues. Germline-derived CDR1 and CDR2 are SGHDT and YYEEEE. V was trimmed by 2 bases and J by 2 bases, leaving 13 bases between them. Here the CDR3 DNA reads TGTGCCAGCAGCTTAACCCGGGGGACTCAAGAGACCCAGTACTTC. Translating gives CASSLTRGTQETQYF.

The chain combines TRBV15 with TRBJ2-1; D is perhaps TRBD2 (6 bases). This CDR3 has 16 amino acids. CDR1 is LNHNV, CDR2 YYDKDF, per germline (reference sequence). The V end was cut by 0 bases, the J end by 9 bases, with 18 bases between. CDR3 in amino acids: CATSRDRTGRGTEQFF. CDR3 nucleotides: TGTGCCACCAGCAGAGATAGGACTGGTCGGGGGACTGAGCAGTTCTTC. Based on the CDR3 plus reference TRBV15 and TRBJ2-1, the full variable domain is DAMVIQNPRYQVTQFGKPVTLSCSQTLNHNVMYWYQQKSSQAPKLLFHYYDKDFNNEADTPDNFQSRRPNTSFCFLDIRSPGLGDTAMYLCATSRDRTGRGTEQFFGPGTRLTVL.

This rearrangement joins TRBV19 to TRBJ1-4; D ambiguous. The ends were cut back, 7 bases at V and 0 bases at J, with 9 bases in the middle. The CDR3 is made up of 14 amino acids. The V gene's germline CDR1 is LNHDA and CDR2 SQIVND (reference sequence). This CDR3 reads CASKQGPTNEKLFF. CDR3 nucleotide sequence: TGTGCCAGTAAGCAAGGTCCAACTAATGAAAAACTGTTTTTT.

V and J are TRBV7-2 and TRBJ2-7, with a tentative D call TRBD2 (5 bases). Trimming cost V 3 bases and J 0 bases, with 6 bases left between them. The CDR3 covers 13 residues. In germline, CDR1 is SGHTA, CDR2 FQGNSA. CDR3 nucleotide sequence: TGTGCCAGCAGCTTCGGGGTCTCCTACGAGCAGTACTTC. It yields the protein CASSFGVSYEQYF.